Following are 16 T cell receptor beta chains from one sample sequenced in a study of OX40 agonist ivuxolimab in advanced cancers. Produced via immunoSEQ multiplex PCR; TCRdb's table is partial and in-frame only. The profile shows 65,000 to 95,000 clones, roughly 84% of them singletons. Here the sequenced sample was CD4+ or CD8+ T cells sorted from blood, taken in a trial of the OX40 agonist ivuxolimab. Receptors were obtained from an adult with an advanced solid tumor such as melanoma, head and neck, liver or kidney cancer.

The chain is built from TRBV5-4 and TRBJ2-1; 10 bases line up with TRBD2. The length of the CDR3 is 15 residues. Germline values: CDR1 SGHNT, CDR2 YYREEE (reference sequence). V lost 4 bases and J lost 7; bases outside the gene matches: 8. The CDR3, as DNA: TGTGCCAGCAGCCATACTAGCGGGAAGGCTAATGAGCAGTTCTTC. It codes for CASSHTSGKANEQFF.

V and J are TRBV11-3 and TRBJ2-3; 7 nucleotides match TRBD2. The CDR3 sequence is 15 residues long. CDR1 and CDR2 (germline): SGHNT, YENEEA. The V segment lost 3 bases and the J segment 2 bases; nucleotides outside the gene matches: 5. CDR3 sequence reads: CASSLEGGTTDTQYF. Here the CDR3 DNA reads TGTGCCAGCAGCTTGGAGGGAGGGACCACAGATACGCAGTATTTT.

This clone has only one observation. Written as DNA, the CDR3 is TGTGCCAGCAGCCTCACTCACGGAGGGCCTCTCCAAGAGACCCAGTACTTC. Translating it yields CASSLTHGGPLQETQYF. The chain employs TRBV14 and TRBJ2-5; possible D gene TRBD2, 6 bases. V dropped 4 bases and J dropped 1 base, with 19 bases sitting between them. Germline V gene sequence: CDR1 SGHDN, CDR2 FVKESK. The CDR3 totals 17 residues. Using reference TRBV14 and TRBJ2-5 for the parts outside the CDR3, the full variable domain is EAGVTQFPSHSVIEKGQTVTLRCDPISGHDNLYWYRRVMGKEIKFLLHFVKESKQDESGMPNNRFLAERTGGTYSTLKVQPAELEDSGVYFCASSLTHGGPLQETQYFGPGTRLLVL.

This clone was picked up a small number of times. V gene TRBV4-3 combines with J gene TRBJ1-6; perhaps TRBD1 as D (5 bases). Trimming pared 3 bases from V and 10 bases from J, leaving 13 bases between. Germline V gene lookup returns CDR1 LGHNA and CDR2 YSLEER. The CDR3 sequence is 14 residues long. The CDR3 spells CASSQPRESSPLHF. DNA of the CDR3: TGCGCCAGCAGCCAGCCCAGGGAATCCTCACCCCTCCACTTT.

Here the CDR3 reads CSVASGSLVGAGYTF. CDR3 sequence (DNA): TGCAGCGTTGCGTCCGGCAGCCTTGTTGGCGCAGGCTACACCTTC. The chain joins TRBV29-1 to TRBJ1-2; no clear D gene. CDR3 length: 15 amino acids. Germline assignment: CDR1 SQVTM and CDR2 ANQGSEA. V lost 4 bases to trimming and J lost 8 bases, with 23 bases between them.

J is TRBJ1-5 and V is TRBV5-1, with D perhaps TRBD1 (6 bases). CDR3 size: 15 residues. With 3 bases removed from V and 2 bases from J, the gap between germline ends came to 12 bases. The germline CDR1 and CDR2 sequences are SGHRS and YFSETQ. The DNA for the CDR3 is TGCGCCAGCAGCTGGGAGGGGGGGGGCAATCAGCCCCAGCATTTT. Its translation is CASSWEGGGNQPQHF.

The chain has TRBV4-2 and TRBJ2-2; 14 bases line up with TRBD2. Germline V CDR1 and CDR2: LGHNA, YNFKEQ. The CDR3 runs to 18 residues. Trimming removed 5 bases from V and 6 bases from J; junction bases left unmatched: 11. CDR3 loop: CASSNPTSGGASAGELFF. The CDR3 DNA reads TGTGCCAGCAGCAACCCGACTAGCGGGGGGGCTTCGGCCGGGGAGCTGTTTTTT.

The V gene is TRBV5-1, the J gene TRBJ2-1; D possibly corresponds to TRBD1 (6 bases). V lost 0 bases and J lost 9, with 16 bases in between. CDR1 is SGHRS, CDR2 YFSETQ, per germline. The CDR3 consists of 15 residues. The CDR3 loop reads CASSLDQGFASEQFF. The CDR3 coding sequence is TGCGCCAGCAGCTTGGATCAGGGGTTTGCTAGTGAGCAGTTCTTC.

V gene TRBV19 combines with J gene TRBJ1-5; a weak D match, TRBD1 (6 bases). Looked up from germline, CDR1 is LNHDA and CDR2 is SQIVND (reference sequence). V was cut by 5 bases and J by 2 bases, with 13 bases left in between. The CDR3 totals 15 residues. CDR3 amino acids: CASSPWGAGNQPQHF. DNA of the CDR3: TGTGCCAGTAGTCCTTGGGGGGCTGGCAATCAGCCCCAGCATTTT.

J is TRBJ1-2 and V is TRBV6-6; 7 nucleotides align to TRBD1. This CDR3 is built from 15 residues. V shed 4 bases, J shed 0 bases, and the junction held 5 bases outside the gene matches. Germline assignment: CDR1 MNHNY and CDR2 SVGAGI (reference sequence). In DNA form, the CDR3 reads TGTGCCAGCAGTTCCCGACAGGGAACTAACTATGGCTACACCTTC. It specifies CASSSRQGTNYGYTF.

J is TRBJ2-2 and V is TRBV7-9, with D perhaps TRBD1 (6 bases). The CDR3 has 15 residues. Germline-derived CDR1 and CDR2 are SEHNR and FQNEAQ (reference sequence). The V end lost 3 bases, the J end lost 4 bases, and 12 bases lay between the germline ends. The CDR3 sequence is CASSLITGPTGELFF. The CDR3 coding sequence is TGTGCCAGCAGCTTGATCACAGGGCCCACCGGGGAGCTGTTTTTT.

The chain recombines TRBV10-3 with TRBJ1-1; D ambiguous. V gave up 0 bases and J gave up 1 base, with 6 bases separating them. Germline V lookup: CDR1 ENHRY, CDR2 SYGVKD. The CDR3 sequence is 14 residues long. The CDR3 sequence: CAISESRGNTEAFF. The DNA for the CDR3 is TGTGCCATCAGTGAGTCACGGGGGAACACTGAAGCTTTCTTT.

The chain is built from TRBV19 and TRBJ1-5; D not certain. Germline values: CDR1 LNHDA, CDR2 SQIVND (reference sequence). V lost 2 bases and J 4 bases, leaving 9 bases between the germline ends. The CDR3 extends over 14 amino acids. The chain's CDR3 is CASSIWGVNQPQHF. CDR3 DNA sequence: TGTGCCAGTAGTATATGGGGAGTAAATCAGCCCCAGCATTTT. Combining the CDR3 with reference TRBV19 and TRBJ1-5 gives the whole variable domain DGGITQSPKYLFRKEGQNVTLSCEQNLNHDAMYWYRQDPGQGLRLIYYSQIVNDFQKGDIAEGYSVSREKKESFPLTVTSAQKNPTAFYLCASSIWGVNQPQHFGDGTRLSIL.

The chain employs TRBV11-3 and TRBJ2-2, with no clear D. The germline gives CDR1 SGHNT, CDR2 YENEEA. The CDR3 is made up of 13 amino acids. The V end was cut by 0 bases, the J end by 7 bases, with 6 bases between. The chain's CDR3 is CASSLDRFGELFF. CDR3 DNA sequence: TGTGCCAGCAGCTTAGATCGGTTCGGGGAGCTGTTTTTT.

The CDR3 DNA reads TGTGCCAGTACCAGGGGAGCTTACAATGAGCAGTTCTTC. This encodes CASTRGAYNEQFF. The chain links TRBV19 to TRBJ2-1; a possible D gene is TRBD1 (6 bases). CDR1 and CDR2 from the germline V gene are LNHDA and SQIVND (reference sequence). The CDR3 sequence is 13 residues long. Trimming took 7 bases from V and 4 from J, leaving 11 bases between them.

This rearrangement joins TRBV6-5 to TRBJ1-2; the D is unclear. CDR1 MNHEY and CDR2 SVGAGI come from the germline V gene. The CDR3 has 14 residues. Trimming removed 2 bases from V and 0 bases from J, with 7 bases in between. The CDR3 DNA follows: TGTGCCAGCAGTTACGGGTCGACTAACTATGGCTACACCTTC. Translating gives CASSYGSTNYGYTF.